This T cell receptor (beta chain) is from a study of blood T cell repertoires in COVID-19. Study-level information: COVID-19 samples, acute and convalescent, were from the United States, Italy and Spain.

Original processing notes: Estimates of nucleated cell counts were drawn from the amplification of reference gene primers. Sequenced by immunoSEQ multiplex PCR; TCRdb stores in-frame clones only, minus some. The V and J calls and clone size were taken over from that table, and D and trimming were inferred from the DNA. The table includes 100,000 to 150,000 clones, approximately 90% detected once. Seattle researchers signed up patients amid active infection and tracked them longitudinally. The V end was cut by 4 bases, the J end by 1 base, with 11 bases between. This CDR3 has 15 residues. Germline V gene sequence: CDR1 KGHDR, CDR2 SFDVKD.

Sequenced sample: peripheral blood. The chain couples TRBV24-1 to TRBJ2-3; D gene ambiguous. The receptor's source is a man in his sixties with COVID-19, enrolled during active disease. CDR3 DNA sequence: TGTGCCACCAGTGAAACAAGCCGGGGCACAGATACGCAGTATTTT. Encoded protein: CATSETSRGTDTQYF.